The clone carrying this T cell receptor (beta chain) has at least ten counts. Investigators amplified TCR beta CDR3 regions from RNA transcripts. RT-PCR was first run with HTBI primers, then multiplex PCR in a second round. TCRdb called the multiplex PCR reads again in MiXCR, with one record for every CDR3 protein. In the table there are around 340,000 distinct CDR3 sequences, about a sixth of which are singletons. This sample was included in a study of Graves' ophthalmopathy and Graves' hyperthyroidism. CDR1 and CDR2 (germline): SNHLY, FYNNEI. CDR3 length: 16 residues. Trimming removed 3 bases from V and 1 base from J, with 16 bases in between.

The sample was peripheral blood. The J gene is TRBJ2-7, the V gene TRBV2; TRBD1 might be the D (6 bases). The TCR originated in an adult man with Graves' ophthalmopathy. CDR3 sequence: CASSEVLDRTSYEQYF. CDR3 nucleotide sequence: TGTGCCAGCAGTGAGGTGTTGGACAGAACTTCCTACGAGCAGTACTTC.